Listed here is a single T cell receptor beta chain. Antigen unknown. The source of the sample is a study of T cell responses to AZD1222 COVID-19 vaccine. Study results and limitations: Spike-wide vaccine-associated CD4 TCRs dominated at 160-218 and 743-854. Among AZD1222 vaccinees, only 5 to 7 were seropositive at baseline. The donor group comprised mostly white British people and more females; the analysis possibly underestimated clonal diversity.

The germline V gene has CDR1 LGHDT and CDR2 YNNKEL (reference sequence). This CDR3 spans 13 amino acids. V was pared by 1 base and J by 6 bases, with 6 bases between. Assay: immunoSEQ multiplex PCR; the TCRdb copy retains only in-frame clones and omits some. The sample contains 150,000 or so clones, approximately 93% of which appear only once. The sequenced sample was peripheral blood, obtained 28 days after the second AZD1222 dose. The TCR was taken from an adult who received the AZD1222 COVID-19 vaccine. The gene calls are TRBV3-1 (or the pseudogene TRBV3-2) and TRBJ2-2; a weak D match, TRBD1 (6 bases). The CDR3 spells CASSQAGAGELFF. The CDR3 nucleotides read TGTGCCAGCAGCCAAGCAGGGGCCGGGGAGCTGTTTTTT.